The 20 T cell receptor beta chains in this list originate from one sample, sequenced in a study of cytomegalovirus exposure and HLA in healthy donors (dated by TCRdb to 2016 to 2017). The library was made by the immunoSEQ multiplex PCR assay. A mixture of 60 forward primers for TCR Vbeta segments and 13 reverse primers for TCR Jbeta segments was used in the multiplex PCR. Sourced from immuneACCESS, this table was stored by TCRdb with only in-frame sequences that have V and J called. A share of the clones is absent; for the studies checked, an unresolved V gene accounts for under half, and the remainder has no known explanation. A total of 70,000 to 85,000 clones appear in this sample, over 55% of them only once. The ten largest clones represent approximately 5.4% of the sample. Sample: PBMCs. These receptors all come from a man aged 25-45 years in good health and CMV-seropositive.

J is TRBJ2-1 and V is TRBV5-4; 8 nucleotides match TRBD2. The V segment lost 4 bases and the J segment 5 bases; nucleotides outside the gene matches: 8. The CDR3 length is 15 residues. Germline V gene data show CDR1 as SGHNT and CDR2 as YYREEE (reference sequence). The DNA of the CDR3 is TGTGCCAGCAGCCCGGGAGGGCACAGAGACAATGAGCAGTTCTTC. Protein product: CASSPGGHRDNEQFF.

V and J are TRBV27 and TRBJ1-2, with D unresolved. Trimming shortened V by 5 bases and J by 4 bases, and 14 bases separated the two germline ends. CDR1 and CDR2 (germline): MNHEY, SMNVEV (reference sequence). The CDR3 has 14 residues. As DNA, the CDR3 is TGTGCCAGCAGTGGGCAGGTTGGAGGCTATGGCTACACCTTC. Its protein is CASSGQVGGYGYTF.

In its sample, this clone was seen a few times. The junction departs from germline at one end; a sequencing error may be responsible. The V call is TRBV2, the J call TRBJ2-1; 9 bases map to TRBD2. The CDR3 totals 18 residues. Germline V CDR1 and CDR2: SNHLY, FYNNEI. This CDR3 reads CASSEDPPTSGPWSEQFF. The DNA of the CDR3 is TGTGCCAGCAGCGAAGACCCCCCGACTAGCGGTCCCTGGTCTGAGCAGTTCTTC. The full variable domain, rest sourced from reference TRBV2 and TRBJ2-1, is EPEVTQTPSHQVTQMGQEVILRCVPISNHLYFYWYRQILGQKVEFLVSFYNNEISEKSEIFDDQFSVERPDGSNFTLKIRSTKLEDSAMYFCASSEDPPTSGPWSEQFFGPGTRLTVL.

The chain recombines TRBV15 with TRBJ2-7, with TRBD1 matching over 9 bases. With 1 base clipped from V and 6 bases from J, the junction kept 10 bases outside the gene matches. The CDR3 sequence is 16 residues long. Germline CDR1 reads LNHNV; CDR2 reads YYDKDF (reference sequence). CDR3 sequence reads: CATSRVLGQGHLEQYF. The CDR3 nucleotides are TGTGCCACCAGCAGAGTTTTGGGACAGGGCCATCTCGAGCAGTACTTC.

This clone was seen a few times. J is TRBJ2-1 and V is TRBV29-1; 9 nucleotides align to TRBD1. Trimming cost V 7 bases and J 7 bases; bases outside gene matches: 11. This CDR3 is 14 amino acids long. Germline CDR1 reads SQVTM; CDR2 reads ANQGSEA. The DNA of the CDR3 is TGCAGCGCCCGACGCGGGACAGGGTGGAATGAGCAGTTCTTC. It is translated as CSARRGTGWNEQFF.

This chain links TRBV30 with TRBJ2-1, with D possibly matching TRBD1 (6 bases). With 3 bases removed from V and 0 bases from J, the gap between germline ends came to 12 bases. CDR1 is GTSNPN, CDR2 SVGIG, per germline (reference sequence). CDR3 length: 15 residues. In DNA, the CDR3 is TGTGCCTGGAGCGGGACATCTAGCTCCTACAATGAGCAGTTCTTC. The encoded protein is CAWSGTSSSYNEQFF.

V gene TRBV9 combines with J gene TRBJ2-1; 11 bases are a match to TRBD1. After removal of 1 base from V and 7 bases from J, the junction contained 7 bases not matched to a gene. CDR1 and CDR2 (germline): SGDLS, YYNGEE. The CDR3 has 16 residues. CDR3 DNA: TGTGCCAGCAGCGTAAGACGGACAGGGGGCGTTAATGAGCAGTTCTTC. As protein: CASSVRRTGGVNEQFF.

The chain combines TRBV28 with TRBJ2-3, with TRBD2 matching 7 bases. Unmatched junction bases numbered 6, after V lost 7 bases and J lost 2 bases. This CDR3 is 14 amino acids long. Germline assignment: CDR1 MDHEN and CDR2 SYDVKM. The CDR3 region is CASMWRGYTDTQYF. CDR3 sequence (DNA): TGTGCCAGCATGTGGCGGGGGTACACAGATACGCAGTATTTT.

This chain connects TRBV4-2 to TRBJ2-7; perhaps TRBD2 as D (7 bases). In germline, CDR1 is LGHNA, CDR2 YNFKEQ. The ends were cut back, 4 bases at V and 3 bases at J, with 13 bases in the middle. This CDR3 is built from 14 residues. The CDR3 loop reads CASSPSGDNYEQYF. CDR3 sequence (DNA): TGTGCCAGCAGCCCGAGCGGGGACAACTACGAGCAGTACTTC.

This sequence joins TRBV7-9 and TRBJ2-3; TRBD2 is a possible D gene (6 bases). This CDR3 spans 16 amino acids. Trimming shortened V by 5 bases and J by 0 bases, and 15 bases separated the two germline ends. From germline, CDR1 is SEHNR and CDR2 FQNEAQ (reference sequence). DNA for the CDR3: TGTGCCAGCAGCGCAAGCCTAGCGACTAGCACAGATACGCAGTATTTT. This translates into CASSASLATSTDTQYF. Full variable domain (remainder filled in from reference TRBV7-9 and TRBJ2-3): DTGVSQNPRHKITKRGQNVTFRCDPISEHNRLYWYRQTLGQGPEFLTYFQNEAQLEKSRLLSDRFSAERPKGSFSTLEIQRTEQGDSAMYLCASSASLATSTDTQYFGPGTRLTVL.

The rearrangement uses TRBV11-3 and TRBJ2-1; TRBD2 matches at 9 bases. CDR3 length equals 15 residues. Per germline, CDR1 SGHNT and CDR2 YENEEA. V lost 1 base to trimming and J lost 7 bases; unmatched junction nucleotides: 5. The CDR3 DNA follows: TGTGCCAGCAGCTTAGGTAGCGGGAGTAGGAATGAGCAGTTCTTC. It specifies CASSLGSGSRNEQFF.

A few counts support this clone. The CDR3 region has the DNA TGTGCCAGCAGCACCTACACTAGCGGGAGAACCTACGAGCAGTACTTC. Its translation: CASSTYTSGRTYEQYF. The chain joins TRBV7-8 to TRBJ2-7, with 11 bases identical to TRBD2. Looked up from germline, CDR1 is SGHVS and CDR2 is FQNEAQ. This CDR3 is built from 16 residues. The ends lost 5 bases at V and 2 bases at J; junction bases unmatched: 8.

This clone came up a few times. The chain carries TRBV15 and TRBJ2-3; TRBD2 aligns across 12 bases. CDR1 and CDR2 (germline): LNHNV, YYDKDF (reference sequence). Unmatched junction bases numbered 4, after V lost 0 bases and J lost 9 bases. The CDR3 has 15 residues. In nucleotides, the CDR3 is TGTGCCACCAGCAGAGAACTAGCGGGGGGAAAGACGCAGTATTTT. Residues: CATSRELAGGKTQYF.

This chain uses TRBV9 with TRBJ1-2; D possibly corresponds to TRBD1 (6 bases). Germline V gene sequence: CDR1 SGDLS, CDR2 YYNGEE. CDR3 length equals 15 residues. V was trimmed by 0 bases and J by 3 bases, leaving 12 bases between them. The CDR3 nucleotides are TGTGCCAGCAGCGTAGCTACAGGGCAAGACTATGGCTACACCTTC. This sequence encodes CASSVATGQDYGYTF.

This clone was detected a few times. The J gene is TRBJ2-2, the V gene TRBV6-5, with a possible D match to TRBD1 (6 bases). CDR3 length: 15 amino acids. CDR1 MNHEY and CDR2 SVGAGI come from the germline V gene. Trimming took 0 bases from V and 8 from J, leaving 13 bases between them. The CDR3 DNA is TGTGCCAGCAGTTACTCGATCGGCAGGGGTGGGGAGCTGTTTTTT. This sequence encodes CASSYSIGRGGELFF.

This clone was seen a handful of times. In DNA form, the CDR3 reads TGTGCCAGCAGCCTTCTGAACACCATATATTTT. Its translation is CASSLLNTIYF. V gene TRBV14 combines with J gene TRBJ1-3; D is uncertain. The germline V gene encodes CDR1 SGHDN and CDR2 FVKESK. V was pared by 4 bases and J by 7 bases, with 5 bases between. The CDR3 consists of 11 residues.

The chain joins TRBV10-3 to TRBJ2-5; TRBD1 is a possible D gene (6 bases). Germline CDR1 and CDR2: ENHRY and SYGVKD. The V and J ends lost 5 bases and 5 bases respectively, with 21 bases between them. CDR3 length equals 16 residues. CDR3 DNA sequence: TGTGCCATCAGTTCCAGGGGTCTGGAGTCGTGGGAGACCCAGTACTTC. Translating it yields CAISSRGLESWETQYF.

This clone was detected only once. The chain employs TRBV10-3 and TRBJ1-6; 11 bases are shared with TRBD1. V dropped 4 bases and J dropped 10; count of bases not matched to a gene: 9. CDR3 length equals 16 residues. Germline V CDR1 and CDR2: ENHRY, SYGVKD. The chain's CDR3 is CAISVGGTGGNSPLHF. As DNA, the CDR3 is TGTGCCATCAGTGTTGGGGGGACAGGGGGAAACTCACCCCTCCACTTT.

The rearrangement joins TRBV2 to TRBJ2-7, with D possibly matching TRBD2 (6 bases). CDR3 length: 14 residues. Between the trimmed V and J ends, which lost 5 bases and 2 bases, there was a span of 13 bases. Germline CDR1 reads SNHLY; CDR2 reads FYNNEI. Written as DNA, the CDR3 is TGTGCCAGCAGTCCCCCGCGGGATCCCTACGAGCAGTACTTC. This sequence encodes CASSPPRDPYEQYF.

This clone was found a few times. The V gene is TRBV2, the J gene TRBJ1-2; 8 nucleotides match TRBD1. The length of the CDR3 is 14 residues. The junction had 11 bases not matched to a gene; V was cut back by 8 bases and J by 6 bases. The germline CDR1 and CDR2 sequences are SNHLY and FYNNEI. The CDR3 loop is CASEFQGALDGYTF. CDR3 DNA: TGTGCCAGCGAGTTTCAGGGGGCACTGGATGGCTACACCTTC.